The next 29 T cell receptor beta chains were all read from a single sample in a study of cytomegalovirus exposure and HLA in healthy donors. In the PCR, 60 Vbeta and 13 Jbeta primers were used. TCRdb's copy holds only in-frame clones and misses some; the assay was immunoSEQ multiplex PCR. Of about 150,000 clones listed, about two thirds were seen once; the top ten hold less than 5%. Material for sequencing was PBMCs. Every receptor here comes from a man in his sixties in good health and CMV-seronegative.

The chain joins TRBV27 to TRBJ1-5; the D gene is possibly TRBD1 (6 bases). The CDR3 is made up of 16 amino acids. Between the trimmed V and J ends, which lost 5 bases and 2 bases, there was a span of 16 bases. Germline values: CDR1 MNHEY, CDR2 SMNVEV (reference sequence). The CDR3 is CASSKEQGLGNQPQHF. CDR3 nucleotide sequence: TGTGCCAGCAGTAAGGAACAGGGTCTGGGCAATCAGCCCCAGCATTTT.

The chain employs TRBV11-2 and TRBJ1-2; 7 bases map to TRBD1. This CDR3 region has 13 residues. With V trimmed by 1 base and J by 6 bases, 2 bases remained unmatched. Germline V gene data show CDR1 as SGHAT and CDR2 as FQNNGV. The CDR3 sequence is CASSLGQGDGYTF. CDR3 in DNA: TGTGCCAGCAGCTTAGGGCAGGGGGATGGCTACACCTTC.

The chain links TRBV21-1 to TRBJ1-2; the D segment call TRBD1 is taken from the table without a DNA check. TRBV21-1 is a pseudogene. The CDR3 sequence is 20 residues long. CDR3 in amino acids: CASSKGARGRCLQTNYGYTF. The CDR3 nucleotides read TGTGCCAGCAGCAAAGGGGCCAGGGGGCGATGTTTGCAGACTAACTATGGCTACACCTTC.

This clone appeared a few times. This rearrangement joins TRBV4-3 to TRBJ1-1, with a weak D call TRBD1 (6 bases). Trimming stripped 2 bases from V and 0 bases from J, with 10 bases between. The germline V gene encodes CDR1 LGHNA and CDR2 YSLEER. The CDR3 contains 15 residues. The CDR3 nucleotides read TGCGCCAGCAGCCAACAAACAGGGATGAACACTGAAGCTTTCTTT. Translating it yields CASSQQTGMNTEAFF.

This chain joins TRBV7-6 and TRBJ1-5; 8 bases map to TRBD1. After removal of 1 base from V and 0 bases from J, the junction contained 8 bases not matched to a gene. The germline V gene encodes CDR1 SGHVS and CDR2 FNYEAQ. The CDR3 contains 18 residues. The CDR3 nucleotides read TGTGCCAGCAGCTTAGGAGCAGGGGGCAGCGGTAGCAATCAGCCCCAGCATTTT. Protein sequence: CASSLGAGGSGSNQPQHF.

The chain has TRBV18 and TRBJ2-7, with 7 nucleotides matching TRBD2. Germline CDR1 reads KGHSH; CDR2 reads LQKENI. J was trimmed by 3 bases and V by 10 bases; bases with no gene match: 15. The CDR3 runs to 15 residues. CDR3 bases: TGTGCCACCACCGAGGATCCGAGCGGGAACTACGAGCAGTACTTC. This sequence encodes CATTEDPSGNYEQYF.

The chain combines TRBV18 with TRBJ2-5, with D possibly TRBD1 on 6 matching bases. Trimming left V 2 bases short and J 5 bases short, with 15 bases between. Germline CDR1 reads KGHSH; CDR2 reads LQKENI. The CDR3 has 15 residues. The CDR3 region has the DNA TGTGCCAGCTCACCAAGGCCAGGGGATGGGGAGACCCAGTACTTC. Translated: CASSPRPGDGETQYF.

The rearrangement joins TRBV5-1 to TRBJ1-1; D is perhaps TRBD1 (5 bases). CDR3 length: 16 residues. Per the germline V gene, CDR1 is SGHRS and CDR2 is YFSETQ. Trimming removed 0 bases from V and 4 bases from J, with 16 bases in between. In nucleotides, the CDR3 is TGCGCCAGCAGCTTGGTGGCTCGGGGGGGTTCCACTGAAGCTTTCTTT. It is translated as CASSLVARGGSTEAFF.

This chain joins TRBV6-9 and TRBJ1-2; D is unresolved. V was pared by 2 bases and J by 3 bases, with 16 bases between. CDR3 length equals 16 residues. Germline V gives CDR1 MNHGY, CDR2 SVAAGI. In DNA, the CDR3 is TGTGCCAGCAGTTATCCAGCGGCTTGGAAATACTATGGCTACACCTTC. Its protein product is CASSYPAAWKYYGYTF.

The J gene is TRBJ1-1, the V gene TRBV7-3; TRBD1 is a possible D gene (5 bases). There are 13 residues in the CDR3. Germline assignment: CDR1 SGHTA and CDR2 FQGTGA. V lost 2 bases to trimming and J lost 4 bases, with 8 bases between them. DNA for the CDR3: TGTGCCAGCAGCTTATCCAGGGCCACTGAAGCTTTCTTT. It encodes CASSLSRATEAFF.

The chain has TRBV9 and TRBJ2-7; tentatively, D is TRBD1 (6 bases). Trimming left V 0 bases short and J 3 bases short, with 16 bases between. The germline CDR1 and CDR2 sequences are SGDLS and YYNGEE. The CDR3 totals 16 residues. CDR3 loop: CASSVEGETLIYEQYF. The CDR3 DNA follows: TGTGCCAGCAGCGTAGAGGGGGAGACTCTTATCTACGAGCAGTACTTC.

This clone showed up just once. The chain combines TRBV10-3 with TRBJ2-5; 8 bases are shared with TRBD2. Germline values: CDR1 ENHRY, CDR2 SYGVKD. The CDR3 loop spans 12 amino acids. With V trimmed by 8 bases and J by 4 bases, 3 bases remained unmatched. This CDR3 is CAISGTRETQYF. The CDR3 bases are TGTGCCATCTCCGGGACTAGAGAGACCCAGTACTTC.

The chain couples TRBV28 to TRBJ1-5, with D unclear. V was shortened by 3 bases and J by 3 bases, with 12 bases between the two germline ends. Germline lookup yields CDR1 MDHEN and CDR2 SYDVKM. The CDR3 length is 15 residues. CDR3 protein: CASSFLVSVNQPQHF. In DNA form, the CDR3 reads TGTGCCAGCAGTTTCTTGGTTTCGGTCAATCAGCCCCAGCATTTT.

The V and J genes are TRBV28 and TRBJ2-3; tentative D call: TRBD1 (5 bases). CDR1 and CDR2 (germline): MDHEN, SYDVKM. The CDR3 covers 15 residues. The V end lost 5 bases, the J end lost 0 bases, and 12 bases lay between the germline ends. The CDR3 DNA reads as TGTGCCAGCAGTGTACAGGTTTCTAGCACAGATACGCAGTATTTT. Translation gives CASSVQVSSTDTQYF.

The genes are TRBV6-4 and TRBJ1-1; weak D call: TRBD1 (6 bases). Looked up from germline, CDR1 is MRHNA and CDR2 is SNTAGT. The V gene lost 4 bases and the J gene lost 6 bases, with 12 bases spanning the gap. CDR3 length: 13 amino acids. Written as DNA, the CDR3 is TGTGCCAGCAGTGCCACGACAGGCTCTGAAGCTTTCTTT. It is translated as CASSATTGSEAFF.

J is TRBJ2-7 and V is TRBV6-5; D might be TRBD2 (5 bases). Germline-derived CDR1 and CDR2 are MNHEY and SVGAGI. Deletions cut 0 bases from V and 7 bases from J, with 10 bases between. CDR3 length: 13 residues. The CDR3 DNA reads as TGTGCCAGCAGTTACTCCTTATCGGGGGAGCAGTACTTC. Amino acids: CASSYSLSGEQYF.

The CDR3 DNA is TGTGCCAGCAGCTCAAGACAGGGGCGCACTGAAGCTTTCTTT. It encodes CASSSRQGRTEAFF. The chain couples TRBV7-3 to TRBJ1-1, with TRBD1 matching over 8 bases. The J segment lost 4 bases and the V segment lost 4 bases, leaving 5 bases of the junction unmatched. Germline V gives CDR1 SGHTA, CDR2 FQGTGA. The CDR3 is 14 amino acids.

This sequence joins TRBV10-2 and TRBJ1-6; possibly TRBD1 for D (5 bases). With 2 bases removed from V and 11 bases from J, the gap between germline ends came to 7 bases. The CDR3 has 12 amino acids. In germline, CDR1 is WSHSY, CDR2 SAAADI. The DNA for the CDR3 is TGCGCCAGCAGTGAGCGACAGACACCCCTCCACTTT. Translation gives CASSERQTPLHF.

This CDR3 reads CASSQDAGQGNQPQHF. Here the CDR3 DNA reads TGCGCCAGCAGCCAAGACGCGGGACAGGGAAATCAGCCCCAGCATTTT. V is TRBV4-1 and J is TRBJ1-5; the match to TRBD1 covers 9 bases. This CDR3 spans 16 amino acids. J gave up 4 bases and V 0 bases, and 4 bases lay outside the gene matches. Germline V gene sequence: CDR1 MGHRA, CDR2 YSYEKL.

This clone has a single count. The chain carries TRBV5-1 and TRBJ1-4; the D is unclear. This CDR3 has 14 amino acids. Trimming removed 1 base from V and 5 bases from J, with 9 bases in between. The germline gives CDR1 SGHRS, CDR2 YFSETQ. The CDR3 nucleotides are TGCGCCAGCAGCTTGAATACGGGAAATGAAAAACTGTTTTTT. Residues: CASSLNTGNEKLFF.

The chain joins TRBV7-2 to TRBJ1-5, with D unresolved. V was shortened by 3 bases and J by 7 bases, with 10 bases between the two germline ends. The germline gives CDR1 SGHTA, CDR2 FQGNSA. CDR3 length: 13 amino acids. CDR3 sequence: CASSLGRLQPQHF. The DNA for the CDR3 is TGTGCCAGCAGCTTGGGCCGTCTACAGCCCCAGCATTTT.

V and J are TRBV11-1 and TRBJ2-7; maybe TRBD1 (5 bases). Germline loops: CDR1 SGHAT, CDR2 FQDESV (reference sequence). With 1 base removed from V and 0 bases from J, the gap between germline ends came to 10 bases. There are 15 residues in the CDR3. As DNA, the CDR3 is TGTGCCAGCAGCTTAGACAGGCCAAGCTCCTACGAGCAGTACTTC. It specifies CASSLDRPSSYEQYF.

V is TRBV28 and J is TRBJ2-3, with TRBD1 matching 11 bases. Germline loops: CDR1 MDHEN, CDR2 SYDVKM. The V segment lost 6 bases and the J segment 5 bases; nucleotides outside the gene matches: 7. This CDR3 spans 15 amino acids. In DNA form, the CDR3 reads TGTGCCAGCAGCTCGGGACAGGGGGGGAGAGATACGCAGTATTTT. This codes for CASSSGQGGRDTQYF.

The chain is built from TRBV28 and TRBJ1-5, with TRBD1 identical over 9 bases. Germline V lookup: CDR1 MDHEN, CDR2 SYDVKM. After removal of 6 bases from V and 4 bases from J, the junction contained 7 bases not matched to a gene. This CDR3 has 15 residues. CDR3 amino acids: CASREGQGANQPQHF. For the CDR3, the DNA is TGTGCCAGCAGGGAGGGACAGGGTGCGAATCAGCCCCAGCATTTT.

This chain links TRBV28 with TRBJ1-5; 7 bases match TRBD1. Germline CDR1 MDHEN, CDR2 SYDVKM. V lost 6 bases to trimming and J lost 2 bases; unmatched junction nucleotides: 7. This CDR3 is built from 15 residues. The CDR3 region has the DNA TGTGCCAGCAGCCGGGCAGGGGGAGGCAATCAGCCCCAGCATTTT. This encodes CASSRAGGGNQPQHF.

As concerns this clone: Different DNA sequences within this sample yield the same CDR3. The rearrangement joins TRBV5-1 to TRBJ2-6, with unresolved D. Germline loops: CDR1 SGHRS, CDR2 YFSETQ. Trimming removed 4 bases from V and 0 bases from J, with 8 bases in between. CDR3 length: 15 residues. CDR3 bases: TGCGCCAGCAGCCCACCGAGCTCTGGGGCCAACGTCCTGACTTTC. Translated, it gives CASSPPSSGANVLTF.

The V and J genes are TRBV6-1 and TRBJ2-7, with 11 bases identical to TRBD2. V was clipped by 1 base and J by 3 bases; unmatched bases: 2. The CDR3 loop spans 15 amino acids. The germline V gene has CDR1 MNHNS and CDR2 SASEGT. The CDR3 spells CASSEELAGDYEQYF. The CDR3 bases are TGTGCCAGCAGTGAAGAACTAGCGGGGGACTACGAGCAGTACTTC.

V and J are TRBV5-6 and TRBJ1-2; TRBD1 matches 10 bases. V shed 2 bases and J 1 base; nucleotides not matched to a gene: 8. The CDR3 consists of 17 residues. The germline CDR1 and CDR2 sequences are SGHDT and YYEEEE. The CDR3 region is CASSLPGGTGVNYGYTF. The DNA for the CDR3 is TGTGCCAGCAGCTTACCTGGCGGGACAGGGGTTAACTATGGCTACACCTTC.

The chain combines TRBV25-1 with TRBJ2-7; a weak D match, TRBD1 (6 bases). V lost 4 bases and J 2 bases, leaving 18 bases between the germline ends. The CDR3 sequence is 16 residues long. Germline V CDR1 and CDR2: MGHDK, SYGVNS. The CDR3 sequence: CASSGGFGTPAYEQYF. CDR3 coding DNA: TGTGCCAGCAGTGGGGGTTTCGGGACACCGGCCTACGAGCAGTACTTC.